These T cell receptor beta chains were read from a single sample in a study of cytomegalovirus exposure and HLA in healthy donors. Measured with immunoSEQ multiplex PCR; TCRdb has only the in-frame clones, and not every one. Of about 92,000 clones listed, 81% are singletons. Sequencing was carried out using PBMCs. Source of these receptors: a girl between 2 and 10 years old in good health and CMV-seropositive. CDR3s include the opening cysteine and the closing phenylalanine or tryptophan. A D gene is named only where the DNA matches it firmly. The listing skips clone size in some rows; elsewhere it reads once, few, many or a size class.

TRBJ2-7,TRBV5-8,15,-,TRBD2,TGTGCCAGCAGCTTGAGGGGAGCGGGAGCGACCGAGCAGTACTTC,CASSLRGAGATEQYF
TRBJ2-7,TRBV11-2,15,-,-,TGTGCCAGCAGCCAAAAACAAACAACTAGTGGCGAGCAGTACTTC,CASSQKQTTSGEQYF
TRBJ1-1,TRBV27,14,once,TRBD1,TGTGCCAGCAGTTCTCACTCAGGGGGCTCTGAAGCTTTCTTT,CASSSHSGGSEAFF
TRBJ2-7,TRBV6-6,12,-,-,TGTGCCAGCAGTTCAGGGCTCTACGAGCAGTACTTC,CASSSGLYEQYF
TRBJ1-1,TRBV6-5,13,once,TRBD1,TGTGCCAGCAGCCCGACAGGGGGGGTCGGAGCTTTCTTT,CASSPTGGVGAFF
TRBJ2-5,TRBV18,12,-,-,TGTGCCAGCTCACCCCTTCAAGAGACCCAGTACTTC,CASSPLQETQYF
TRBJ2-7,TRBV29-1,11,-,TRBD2,TGCAGCGTGGGCGGGGGAGGGGAGCAGTACTTC,CSVGGGGEQYF
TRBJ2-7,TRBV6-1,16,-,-,TGTGCCAGCAGTGAATTGGTAAGATTGAGCTCCTACGAGCAGTACTTC,CASSELVRLSSYEQYF
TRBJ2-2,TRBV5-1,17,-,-,TGCGCCAGCAGCACGGAAATTAGGGGGAGTCGAACCGGGGAGCTGTTTTTT,CASSTEIRGSRTGELFF
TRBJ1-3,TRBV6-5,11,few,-,TGTGCCAGCAGTTTACACGGGACACAATATTTT,CASSLHGTQYF
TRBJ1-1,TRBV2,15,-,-,TGTGCCAGCAGTGAAATAGTCGCGGGGAACACTGAAGCTTTCTTT,CASSEIVAGNTEAFF
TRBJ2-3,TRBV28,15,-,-,TGTGCCAGCAGTCCGGAGGGGCTTGGTCCTAGAGATCAGTATTTT,CASSPEGLGPRDQYF
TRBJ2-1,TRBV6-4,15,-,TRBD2,TGTGCCAGCAGTGAGGGACTAGCGGGCAGCAATGAGCAGTTCTTC,CASSEGLAGSNEQFF
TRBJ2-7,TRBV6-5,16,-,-,TGTGCCAGCAGTTCTACCGGACAGTGGGACTCCTACGAGCAGTACTTC,CASSSTGQWDSYEQYF
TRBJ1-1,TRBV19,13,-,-,TGTGCCAGTAGTATTCTGGGGCACACTGAAGCTTTCTTT,CASSILGHTEAFF
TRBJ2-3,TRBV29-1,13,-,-,TGCAGCGTTGCTGCCAGCGGCACAGATACGCAGTATTTT,CSVAASGTDTQYF
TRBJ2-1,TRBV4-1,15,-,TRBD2,TGCGCCAGCAGCCACCTAGCGGGAGGTTTCTATGAGCAGTTCTTC,CASSHLAGGFYEQFF
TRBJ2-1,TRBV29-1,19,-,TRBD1,TGCAGCGTTGACGAGGGACAGGGCCTTCCGGGCACCTCCTACAATGAGCAGTTCTTC,CSVDEGQGLPGTSYNEQFF
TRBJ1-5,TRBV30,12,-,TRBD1,TGTGCCTGGAGTAGACAGGGGGGGACCCAGCATTTT,CAWSRQGGTQHF
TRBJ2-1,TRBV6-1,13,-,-,TGTGCCAGCATCAGGGGGGTGGCGAATGAGCAGTTCTTC,CASIRGVANEQFF
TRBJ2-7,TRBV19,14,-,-,TGTGCCAGTAGTAGAGCTAGCGCCTTCTACGAGCAGTACTTC,CASSRASAFYEQYF
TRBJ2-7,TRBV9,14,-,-,TGTGCCAGCAGCGTAGTAGAGGCCCCTCATGAGCAGTACTTC,CASSVVEAPHEQYF
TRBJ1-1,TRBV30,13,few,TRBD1,TGTGCCTGGAGTCGACAGGGGTCCGCTGAAGCTTTCTTT,CAWSRQGSAEAFF
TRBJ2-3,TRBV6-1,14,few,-,TGTGCCAGTATCCTGGCTTATGGCACAGATACGCAGTATTTT,CASILAYGTDTQYF
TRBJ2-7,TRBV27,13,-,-,TGTGCCAGCAGTTTCGCTAGCACCTACGAGCAGTACTTC,CASSFASTYEQYF
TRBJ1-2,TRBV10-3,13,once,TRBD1,TGTGCCATCAGGGACAGGGGAAACGACGGCTACACCTTC,CAIRDRGNDGYTF
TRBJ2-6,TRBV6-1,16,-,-,TGTGCCAGCAGTGAAGAGCAGGGCTCCGGGGCCAACGTCCTGACTTTC,CASSEEQGSGANVLTF
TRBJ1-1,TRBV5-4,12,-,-,TGTGCCAGCAGCCTGACCGGGACTGAAGCTTTCTTT,CASSLTGTEAFF
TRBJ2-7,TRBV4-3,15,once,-,TGCGCCAGCAGCCAAGATAGGGCGGGCTCCTACGAGCAGTACTTC,CASSQDRAGSYEQYF
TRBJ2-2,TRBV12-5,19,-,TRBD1,TGTGCTAGTGGTTTTACCGTCGCACAGGGGGTTGGAGGGACCGGGGAGCTGTTTTTT,CASGFTVAQGVGGTGELFF
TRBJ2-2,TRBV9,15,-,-,TGTGCCAGCAGCGTAGAAACAGTGAACACCGGGGAGCTGTTTTTT,CASSVETVNTGELFF
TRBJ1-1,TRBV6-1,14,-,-,TGTGCCAGCAGGGTGGGACACCTTAACACTGAAGCTTTCTTT,CASRVGHLNTEAFF
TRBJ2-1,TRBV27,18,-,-,TGTGCCAGCATTCTGAAGGGGGGTAATGTGGGAGGGGGCAATGAGCAGTTCTTC,CASILKGGNVGGGNEQFF
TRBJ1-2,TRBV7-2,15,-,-,TGTGCCAGCAGCTTAGATCTGGCTAGGGGGTATGGCTACACCTTC,CASSLDLARGYGYTF
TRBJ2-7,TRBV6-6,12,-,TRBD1,TGTGCCAGCCGGGGACAGGGCTACGAGCAGTACTTC,CASRGQGYEQYF
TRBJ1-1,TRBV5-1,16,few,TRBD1,TGCGCCAGCAGCTTGAACAGGGGGTATCTGAACACTGAAGCTTTCTTT,CASSLNRGYLNTEAFF
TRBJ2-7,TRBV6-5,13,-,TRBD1,TGTGCCAGCAGTTTCGCAGACAGGGTAGGGCAGTACTTC,CASSFADRVGQYF
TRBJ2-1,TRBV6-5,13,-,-,TGTGCCAGCATCAAAGGGGGGGTGGGAGAGCAGTTCTTC,CASIKGGVGEQFF
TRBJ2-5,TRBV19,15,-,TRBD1,TGTGCCACCCGAAGGGACAGAACTTTCCAAGAGACCCAGTACTTC,CATRRDRTFQETQYF
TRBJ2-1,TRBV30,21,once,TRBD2,TGTGCCTGGAGTGTAGACCCGAGTTCTCTGACTAGCGGGCGGGGCCACAATGAGCAGTTCTTC,CAWSVDPSSLTSGRGHNEQFF
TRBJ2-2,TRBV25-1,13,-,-,TGTGCCAGCAGCCTGGCGGTGGGCGGGGAGCTGTTTTTT,CASSLAVGGELFF